These 31 T cell receptor beta chains originate from one sample sequenced in a study of blood T cell repertoires in COVID-19. Libraries were prepared by immunoSEQ multiplex PCR; TCRdb keeps only in-frame clonotypes and omits some of them. The sample carries more than 110,000 clones, roughly four fifths recorded once. Material for sequencing was peripheral blood. The receptors originated from a woman older than 75 with active or convalescent COVID-19.

The chain is built from TRBV6-4 and TRBJ2-2, with TRBD2 matching 9 bases. Germline CDR1 MRHNA, CDR2 SNTAGT. V trimming: 5 bases; J trimming: 4 bases; junction bases outside the gene matches: 5. The CDR3 is made up of 15 amino acids. In DNA, the CDR3 is TGTGCCAGCAGTAGAGCGGGGGGACGCACCGGGGAGCTGTTTTTT. Protein: CASSRAGGRTGELFF.

J is TRBJ1-4 and V is TRBV7-9; tentatively, D is TRBD1 (5 bases). The CDR3 has 16 residues. Trimming took 4 bases from V and 0 from J, leaving 12 bases between them. Germline V gene data show CDR1 as SEHNR and CDR2 as FQNEAQ (reference sequence). The CDR3 DNA reads TGTGCCAGCAGCTCGGGGGGATTGGCAACTAATGAAAAACTGTTTTTT. Translation gives CASSSGGLATNEKLFF. Complete variable domain (other parts from reference TRBV7-9 and TRBJ1-4): DTGVSQNPRHKITKRGQNVTFRCDPISEHNRLYWYRQTLGQGPEFLTYFQNEAQLEKSRLLSDRFSAERPKGSFSTLEIQRTEQGDSAMYLCASSSGGLATNEKLFFGSGTQLSVL.

In this sample, this clone turned up a few times. The V gene is TRBV4-2, the J gene TRBJ1-2; D gene ambiguous. Deletions cut 1 base from V and 5 bases from J, with 11 bases between. This CDR3 is 14 amino acids long. Germline loops: CDR1 LGHNA, CDR2 YNFKEQ. The chain's CDR3 is CASSQVPPSYGYTF. The CDR3 DNA reads as TGTGCCAGCAGCCAAGTCCCACCCAGTTATGGCTACACCTTC.

This chain connects TRBV6-6 to TRBJ1-1, with 8 bases that match TRBD1. This CDR3 region has 16 residues. Germline CDR1 and CDR2: MNHNY and SVGAGI (reference sequence). With 8 bases clipped from V and 2 bases from J, the junction kept 13 bases outside the gene matches. CDR3 protein: CASRPTGTGLNTEAFF. The CDR3 region has the DNA TGTGCCAGCCGACCTACCGGGACAGGCCTCAACACTGAAGCTTTCTTT.

The chain joins TRBV2 to TRBJ2-1; D call uncertain. Deletions cut 7 bases from V and 4 bases from J, with 5 bases between. Germline V CDR1 and CDR2: SNHLY, FYNNEI. This CDR3 comprises 11 residues. CDR3 in amino acids: CASNLYNEQFF. Here the CDR3 DNA reads TGTGCCAGCAATTTATACAATGAGCAGTTCTTC.

The V call is TRBV15, the J call TRBJ2-3, with TRBD2 as a possible D gene (7 bases). Trimming removed 8 bases at V and 4 bases at J, with 22 bases between. Germline CDR1 LNHNV, CDR2 YYDKDF (reference sequence). The CDR3 is 16 residues long. The CDR3 spells CATPPGGALTADTQYF. DNA for the CDR3: TGTGCCACCCCTCCTGGGGGGGCCTTGACCGCAGATACGCAGTATTTT.

The chain has TRBV4-2 and TRBJ2-1, with 7 bases that match TRBD2. The germline CDR1 and CDR2 sequences are LGHNA and YNFKEQ. V shed 1 base, J shed 7 bases, and the junction held 7 bases outside the gene matches. The CDR3 has 15 amino acids. The CDR3 DNA reads as TGTGCCAGCAGCCAAGGCCTAGCGGAACTAAATGAGCAGTTCTTC. This encodes CASSQGLAELNEQFF.

J is TRBJ1-5 and V is TRBV6-5; 8 bases are shared with TRBD1. The CDR3 covers 14 residues. The V segment lost 6 bases and the J segment 6 bases; nucleotides outside the gene matches: 7. Looked up from germline, CDR1 is MNHEY and CDR2 is SVGAGI. The CDR3 sequence: CASRPGQGSQPQHF. The CDR3 nucleotides read TGTGCCAGCAGGCCCGGACAGGGTTCTCAGCCCCAGCATTTT.

There are a few counts of this clone. The chain employs TRBV18 and TRBJ1-5; D is undetermined. CDR3 size: 16 residues. Germline V gene lookup returns CDR1 KGHSH and CDR2 LQKENI. Trimming cost V 4 bases and J 1 base, with 14 bases left between them. This chain's CDR3 is CASSRGPPASNQPQHF. In nucleotides, the CDR3 is TGTGCCAGCTCACGAGGCCCCCCGGCAAGCAATCAGCCCCAGCATTTT.

The chain is built from TRBV10-3 and TRBJ1-1; 7 positions agree with TRBD1. V trimming: 8 bases; J trimming: 5 bases; junction bases outside the gene matches: 5. Per the germline V gene, CDR1 is ENHRY and CDR2 is SYGVKD. This CDR3 is 12 amino acids long. DNA of the CDR3: TGTGCCATCCGACAGGGCACGACTGAAGCTTTCTTT. Encoded protein: CAIRQGTTEAFF.

The chain links TRBV7-2 to TRBJ2-1; TRBD2 agrees at 14 bases. Trimming removed 4 bases from V and 7 bases from J; junction bases left unmatched: 6. This CDR3 contains 16 residues. From germline, CDR1 is SGHTA and CDR2 FQGNSA. The CDR3 DNA is TGTGCCAGCAGCTCTCGTGGGACTAGCGGGGGAAATGAGCAGTTCTTC. Protein sequence: CASSSRGTSGGNEQFF.

The chain combines TRBV5-6 with TRBJ1-1, with no clear D. V was clipped by 2 bases and J by 7 bases, with 9 bases between them. In germline, CDR1 is SGHDT, CDR2 YYEEEE. The CDR3 is made up of 12 amino acids. The DNA for the CDR3 is TGTGCCAGCAGCTTCGCCCGGGATGAAGCTTTCTTT. Its translation: CASSFARDEAFF.

V is TRBV7-9 and J is TRBJ1-2; TRBD1 agrees at 9 bases. CDR1 SEHNR and CDR2 FQNEAQ come from the germline V gene (reference sequence). The V gene end was trimmed by 5 bases and the J gene end by 4 bases; junction bases not matched to a gene: 5. This CDR3 is 14 amino acids long. The CDR3 here is CASSGQGRSYGYTF. CDR3 nucleotide sequence: TGTGCCAGCAGCGGACAGGGGCGTTCCTATGGCTACACCTTC.

The gene calls are TRBV18 and TRBJ1-1, with D tentatively TRBD1 (6 bases). This CDR3 has 15 amino acids. From germline, CDR1 is KGHSH and CDR2 LQKENI. V lost 4 bases and J 8 bases, leaving 20 bases between the germline ends. The DNA for the CDR3 is TGTGCCAGCTCACACCGCCAGGGGTACGTTGTCGAAGCTTTCTTT. This sequence encodes CASSHRQGYVVEAFF.

Note on this clone: Other DNA variants within this sample encode the same CDR3. The chain links TRBV6-5 to TRBJ1-4; 10 bases are a match to TRBD1. This CDR3 has 14 amino acids. Germline V gene data show CDR1 as MNHEY and CDR2 as SVGAGI. Trimming cost V 6 bases and J 6 bases; bases outside gene matches: 4. CDR3 residues: CASSAGQGYEKLFF. CDR3 coding DNA: TGTGCCAGCAGCGCGGGACAGGGGTATGAAAAACTGTTTTTT.

Written as DNA, the CDR3 is TGTGCCTGGACCCCGGGGTGGACTAGCGGGGGGTACCAAGAGACCCAGTACTTC. Protein sequence: CAWTPGWTSGGYQETQYF. The chain is built from TRBV30 and TRBJ2-5, with 14 bases lining up with TRBD2. Germline V CDR1 and CDR2: GTSNPN, SVGIG (reference sequence). The junction had 10 bases not matched to a gene; V was cut back by 4 bases and J by 0 bases. The CDR3 runs to 18 residues. The full variable domain, in which reference TRBV30 and TRBJ2-5 provide the parts outside the CDR3, is SQTIHQWPATLVQPVGSPLSLECTVEGTSNPNLYWYRQAAGRGLQLLFYSVGIGQISSEVPQNLSASRPQDRQFILSSKKLLLSDSGFYLCAWTPGWTSGGYQETQYFGPGTRLLVL.

This clone was observed a single time. Within the sample, other DNA sequences also encode this same CDR3. J is TRBJ1-1 and V is TRBV19; unclear D gene. Trimming removed 3 bases from V and 0 bases from J, with 8 bases in between. Germline CDR1 reads LNHDA; CDR2 reads SQIVND (reference sequence). The CDR3 runs to 14 residues. In DNA form, the CDR3 reads TGTGCCAGTAGTATCGCGGGAATGAACACTGAAGCTTTCTTT. This codes for CASSIAGMNTEAFF.

The chain links TRBV19 to TRBJ2-1; TRBD2 matches at 9 bases. Germline V gene lookup returns CDR1 LNHDA and CDR2 SQIVND (reference sequence). CDR3 size: 18 residues. The V gene end was trimmed by 1 base and the J gene end by 4 bases; junction bases not matched to a gene: 11. This CDR3 reads CASSIGRSDSGGYNEQFF. The CDR3 bases are TGTGCCAGTAGTATAGGAAGGTCTGATAGCGGGGGATACAATGAGCAGTTCTTC.

The chain is built from TRBV3-1 (or the pseudogene TRBV3-2) and TRBJ1-2; the D gene is possibly TRBD1 (5 bases). V was cut by 6 bases and J by 1 base, with 15 bases left in between. The germline CDR1 and CDR2 sequences are LGHDT and YNNKEL (reference sequence). The CDR3 length is 15 residues. CDR3 nucleotide sequence: TGTGCCAGCAGAAGGACCGGGACTGATAACTATGGCTACACCTTC. Translated: CASRRTGTDNYGYTF.

This clone was seen only a few times. The chain links TRBV18 to TRBJ1-1, with no clear D. V lost 3 bases and J lost 1, with 15 bases in between. CDR1 and CDR2 (germline): KGHSH, LQKENI. CDR3 length: 16 amino acids. For the CDR3, the DNA is TGTGCCAGCTCACCTCAGAAGGAGCTTAGGAACACTGAAGCTTTCTTT. As protein: CASSPQKELRNTEAFF.

This rearrangement joins TRBV4-3 to TRBJ1-4, with 8 bases that match TRBD1. After removal of 0 bases from V and 5 bases from J, the junction contained 8 bases not matched to a gene. The CDR3 extends over 17 amino acids. The germline V gene has CDR1 LGHNA and CDR2 YSLEER. CDR3 protein: CASSQDYRGQANEKLFF. In nucleotides, the CDR3 is TGCGCCAGCAGCCAAGATTATCGGGGACAGGCGAATGAAAAACTGTTTTTT.

The genes are TRBV5-4 and TRBJ2-5; 8 bases fit TRBD1. The germline V gene has CDR1 SGHNT and CDR2 YYREEE (reference sequence). CDR3 length: 14 residues. Trimming at V came to 3 bases and at J to 4 bases, leaving 5 bases not matched to a gene. The CDR3 sequence: CASSSEDRGETQYF. CDR3 bases: TGTGCCAGCAGCTCGGAAGACAGGGGAGAGACCCAGTACTTC.

This clone was seen only a few times. The chain has TRBV5-1 and TRBJ1-1, with 7 bases lining up with TRBD1. The V gene's germline CDR1 is SGHRS and CDR2 YFSETQ. This CDR3 spans 14 amino acids. Trimming cost V 1 base and J 4 bases; bases outside gene matches: 4. The CDR3 sequence: CASSLHDRATEAFF. CDR3 nucleotide sequence: TGCGCCAGCAGCTTGCACGACAGGGCCACTGAAGCTTTCTTT.

The chain employs TRBV3-1 (or the pseudogene TRBV3-2) and TRBJ1-1; perhaps TRBD1 as D (6 bases). CDR1 and CDR2 from the germline V gene are LGHDT and YNNKEL (reference sequence). V was cut by 0 bases and J by 5 bases, with 16 bases left in between. This CDR3 comprises 16 residues. The DNA for the CDR3 is TGTGCCAGCAGCCAAGATGGGAAAGGGGGATGGACTGAAGCTTTCTTT. Amino acids: CASSQDGKGGWTEAFF.

The rearrangement joins TRBV5-1 to TRBJ2-2, with D maybe TRBD1 (6 bases). Germline assignment: CDR1 SGHRS and CDR2 YFSETQ. The V end was cut by 0 bases, the J end by 8 bases, with 11 bases between. The CDR3 loop spans 14 amino acids. This CDR3 is CASSLVTGSGELFF. The CDR3 region has the DNA TGCGCCAGCAGCTTGGTGACAGGCTCGGGGGAGCTGTTTTTT.

This chain connects TRBV28 to TRBJ1-5, with D unclear. The germline V gene encodes CDR1 MDHEN and CDR2 SYDVKM. The V end was cut by 6 bases, the J end by 2 bases, with 17 bases between. The CDR3 is 16 amino acids. The CDR3 bases are TGTGCCAGCAGCTCCGGCGGGAGAGGCGGCAATCAGCCCCAGCATTTT. Its translation: CASSSGGRGGNQPQHF.

This chain connects TRBV30 to TRBJ1-2; 9 positions match TRBD1. The germline V gene has CDR1 GTSNPN and CDR2 SVGIG (reference sequence). After removal of 8 bases from V and 2 bases from J, the junction contained 3 bases not matched to a gene. The CDR3 has 12 residues. The CDR3 region has the DNA TGTGCCGGGGACAGGGAGAACTATGGCTACACCTTC. It codes for CAGDRENYGYTF. Full variable domain (outside the CDR3, taken from reference TRBV30 and TRBJ1-2): SQTIHQWPATLVQPVGSPLSLECTVEGTSNPNLYWYRQAAGRGLQLLFYSVGIGQISSEVPQNLSASRPQDRQFILSSKKLLLSDSGFYLCAGDRENYGYTFGSGTRLTVV.

The chain links TRBV7-3 to TRBJ2-1; the match to TRBD2 covers 8 bases. Germline V gives CDR1 SGHTA, CDR2 FQGTGA. The CDR3 loop spans 17 amino acids. The V gene end was trimmed by 5 bases and the J gene end by 5 bases; junction bases not matched to a gene: 14. DNA of the CDR3: TGTGCCAGCAGCCCCGGCGGGGGAGCGGGGGAGAACAATGAGCAGTTCTTC. It encodes CASSPGGGAGENNEQFF.

The chain uses TRBV15 and TRBJ2-1, with TRBD1 identical over 9 bases. The J segment lost 5 bases and the V segment lost 3 bases, leaving 5 bases of the junction unmatched. The CDR3 spans 15 residues. In germline, CDR1 is LNHNV, CDR2 YYDKDF (reference sequence). DNA of the CDR3: TGTGCCACCAGCAGGCCGGGACAGGGTAACAATGAGCAGTTCTTC. Residues: CATSRPGQGNNEQFF.

This rearrangement joins TRBV6-2 or TRBV6-3 to TRBJ1-1; TRBD1 matches 7 bases. CDR1 is MNHEY and CDR2 is SVGEGT in the germline V gene. V lost 5 bases to trimming and J lost 12 bases; unmatched junction nucleotides: 6. The CDR3 consists of 11 residues. The chain's CDR3 is CASSNQGESFF. The CDR3 nucleotides read TGTGCCAGCAGTAACCAGGGGGAATCTTTCTTT.

The V and J genes are TRBV6-5 and TRBJ2-7, with 12 bases matching TRBD1. CDR1 and CDR2 (germline): MNHEY, SVGAGI. The junction had 5 bases not matched to a gene; V was cut back by 0 bases and J by 5 bases. This CDR3 is 16 amino acids long. The CDR3 region is CASSYSGTGGIDEQYF. Written as DNA, the CDR3 is TGTGCCAGCAGTTACTCTGGGACAGGGGGCATCGACGAGCAGTACTTC.